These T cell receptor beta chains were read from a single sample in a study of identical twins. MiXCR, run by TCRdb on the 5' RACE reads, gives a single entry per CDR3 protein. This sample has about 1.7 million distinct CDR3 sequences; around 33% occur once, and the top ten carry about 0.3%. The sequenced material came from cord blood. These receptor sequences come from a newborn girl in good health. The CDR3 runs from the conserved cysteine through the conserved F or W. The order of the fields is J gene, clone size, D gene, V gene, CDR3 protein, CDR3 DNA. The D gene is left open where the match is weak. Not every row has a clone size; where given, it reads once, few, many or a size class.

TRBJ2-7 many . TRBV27 CASSLGPGISYEQYF TGTGCCAGCAGTTTAGGACCAGGGATCTCCTACGAGCAGTACTTC
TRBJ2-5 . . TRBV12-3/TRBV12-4 CASSLTNGETQYF TGTGCCAGCAGTCTGACGAACGGGGAGACCCAGTACTTC
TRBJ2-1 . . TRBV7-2 CASSLELLYNEQFF TGTGCCAGCAGCTTAGAACTCCTCTACAATGAGCAGTTCTTC
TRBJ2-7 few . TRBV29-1 CSVYRTAGRTYEQYF TGCAGCGTTTACCGGACAGCGGGCAGGACCTACGAGCAGTACTTC
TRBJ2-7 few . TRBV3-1 CASSQGVRDLLKYEQYF TGTGCCAGCAGCCAAGGGGTGAGGGACTTGCTCAAGTACGAGCAGTACTTC
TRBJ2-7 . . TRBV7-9 CASSLTFYEQYF TGTGCCAGCAGCCTAACTTTTTACGAGCAGTACTTC
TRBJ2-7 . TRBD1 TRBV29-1 CSVGGRGPVYEQYF TGCAGCGTAGGGGGCAGGGGTCCCGTCTACGAGCAGTACTTC
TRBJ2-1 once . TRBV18 CASSPGLSGNEQFF TGTGCCAGCTCACCCGGACTGAGTGGGAATGAGCAGTTCTTC
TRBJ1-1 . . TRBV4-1 CASSAPWDHTEAFF TGCGCCAGCAGCGCACCGTGGGACCACACTGAAGCTTTCTTT
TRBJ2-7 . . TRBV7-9 CASRGGDSSYEQYF TGTGCCAGCAGGGGGGGGGACAGCTCCTACGAGCAGTACTTC
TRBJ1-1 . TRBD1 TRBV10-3 CAISEQGAYTEAFF TGTGCCATCAGTGAGCAGGGGGCCTACACTGAAGCTTTCTTT
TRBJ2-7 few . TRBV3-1 CASSQVTGFRYEQYF TGTGCCAGCAGCCAAGTAACAGGGTTCCGCTACGAGCAGTACTTC
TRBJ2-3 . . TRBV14 CASSQMGRTDTQYF TGTGCCAGCAGCCAAATGGGGAGAACAGATACGCAGTATTTT
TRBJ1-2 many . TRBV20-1 CSAGPTGYYGYTF TGCAGTGCTGGACCTACGGGGTATTATGGCTACACCTTC
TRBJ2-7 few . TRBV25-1 CANQTTSSYEQYF TGTGCCAACCAGACGACGAGCTCCTACGAGCAGTACTTC
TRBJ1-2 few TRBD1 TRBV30 CAWSYTGGYGYTF TGTGCCTGGAGCTATACAGGGGGCTATGGCTACACCTTC
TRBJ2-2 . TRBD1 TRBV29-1 CSAALRGTVANTGELFF TGCAGCGCTGCTTTGAGAGGGACAGTCGCGAACACCGGGGAGCTGTTTTTT
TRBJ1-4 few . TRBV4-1 CASSQDGTLTLGEKLFF TGCGCCAGCAGCCAAGACGGGACTCTTACCCTGGGTGAAAAACTGTTTTTT
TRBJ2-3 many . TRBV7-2 CASSLEGLSQDTQYF TGTGCCAGCAGCTTAGAAGGCTTGTCCCAGGATACGCAGTATTTT
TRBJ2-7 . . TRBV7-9 CASSLGGQPTYEQYF TGTGCCAGCAGCTTAGGTGGGCAGCCGACCTACGAGCAGTACTTC
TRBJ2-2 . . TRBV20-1 CSARVPNTGELFF TGCAGTGCTAGAGTCCCGAACACCGGGGAGCTGTTTTTT
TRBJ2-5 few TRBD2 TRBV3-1 CASSQGAGGPETQYF TGTGCCAGCAGCCAAGGAGCGGGGGGCCCAGAGACCCAGTACTTC
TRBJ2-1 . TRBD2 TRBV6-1 CASRQPGLADHNEQFF TGTGCCAGCAGACAGCCGGGACTAGCGGATCACAATGAGCAGTTCTTC
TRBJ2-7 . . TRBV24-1 CATSATGQLWAHEQYF TGTGCCACCAGTGCCACGGGCCAGCTCTGGGCCCATGAGCAGTACTTC
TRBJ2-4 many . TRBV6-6 CASSYRKNIQYF TGTGCCAGCAGTTACAGGAAAAACATTCAGTACTTC
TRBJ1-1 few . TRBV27 CASSRAVSKNTEAFF TGTGCCAGCAGTAGAGCGGTTTCGAAGAACACTGAAGCTTTCTTT
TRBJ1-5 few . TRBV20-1 CSANAREGNNQPQHF TGCAGTGCTAATGCCCGGGAGGGTAACAATCAGCCCCAGCATTTT
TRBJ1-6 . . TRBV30 CAWSTGFNSPLHF TGTGCCTGGAGTACAGGTTTTAATTCACCCCTCCACTTT
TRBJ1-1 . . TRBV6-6 CASSRGGVATEAFF TGTGCCAGCAGTCGGGGAGGGGTCGCCACTGAAGCTTTCTTT
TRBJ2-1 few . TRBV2 CASSELLPPYNEQFF TGTGCCAGCAGTGAATTACTACCACCCTACAATGAGCAGTTCTTC
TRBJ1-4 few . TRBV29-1 CSATQRGRNEKLFF TGCAGCGCCACGCAGCGGGGGAGAAATGAAAAACTGTTTTTT
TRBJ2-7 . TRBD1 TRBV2 CASSGQRSSYEQYF TGTGCCAGCTCGGGACAGCGGAGCTCCTACGAGCAGTACTTC
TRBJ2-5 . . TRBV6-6 CASSSKGTQYF TGTGCCAGCAGCTCTAAGGGGACCCAGTACTTC
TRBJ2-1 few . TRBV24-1 CATSGIRGSYNEQFF TGTGCCACCAGTGGAATCAGGGGATCCTACAATGAGCAGTTCTTC
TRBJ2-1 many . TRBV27 CASSLSAGALYNEQFF TGTGCCAGCAGTTTATCTGCGGGGGCCCTCTACAATGAGCAGTTCTTC
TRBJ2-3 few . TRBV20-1 CRRILVRGGGTDTQYF TGCAGGAGGATCCTCGTCCGAGGGGGGGGCACAGATACGCAGTATTTT
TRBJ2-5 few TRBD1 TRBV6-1 CASIGDRGGQTQYF TGTGCCAGCATAGGCGACAGGGGCGGGCAGACCCAGTACTTC
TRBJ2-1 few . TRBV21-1 CASSKGPRSSYNEQFF TGTGCCAGCAGCAAAGGTCCCCGGAGCTCCTACAATGAGCAGTTCTTC
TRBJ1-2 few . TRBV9 CASSLPADIGYTF TGTGCCAGCAGCTTGCCCGCGGACATAGGCTACACCTTC
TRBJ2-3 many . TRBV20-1 CSARDRTDTQYF TGCAGTGCTAGAGATCGGACAGATACGCAGTATTTT